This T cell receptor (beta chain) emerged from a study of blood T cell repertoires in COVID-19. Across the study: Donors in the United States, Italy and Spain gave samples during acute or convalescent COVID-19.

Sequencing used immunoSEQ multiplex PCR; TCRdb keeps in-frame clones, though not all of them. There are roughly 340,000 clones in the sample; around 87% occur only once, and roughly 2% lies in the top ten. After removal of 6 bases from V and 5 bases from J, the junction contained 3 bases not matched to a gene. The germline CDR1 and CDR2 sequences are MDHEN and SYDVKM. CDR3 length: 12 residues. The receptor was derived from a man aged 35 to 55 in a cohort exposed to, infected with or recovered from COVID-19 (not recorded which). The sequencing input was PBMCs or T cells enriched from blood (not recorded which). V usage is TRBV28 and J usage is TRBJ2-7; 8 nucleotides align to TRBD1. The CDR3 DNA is TGTGCCAGCAGCCAACAGGGGGACGAGCAGTACTTC. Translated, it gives CASSQQGDEQYF.